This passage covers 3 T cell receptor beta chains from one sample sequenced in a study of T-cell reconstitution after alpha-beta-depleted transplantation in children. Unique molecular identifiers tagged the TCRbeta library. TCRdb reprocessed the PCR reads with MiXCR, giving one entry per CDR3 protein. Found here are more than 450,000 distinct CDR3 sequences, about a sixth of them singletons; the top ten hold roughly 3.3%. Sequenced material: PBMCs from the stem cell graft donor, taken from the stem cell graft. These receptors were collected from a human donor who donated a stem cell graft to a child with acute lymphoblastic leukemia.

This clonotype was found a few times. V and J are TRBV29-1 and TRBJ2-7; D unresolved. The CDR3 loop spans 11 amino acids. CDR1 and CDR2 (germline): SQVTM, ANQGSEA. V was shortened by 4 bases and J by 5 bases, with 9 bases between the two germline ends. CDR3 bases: TGCAGCGTTGCTGACATGCACGAGCAGTACTTC. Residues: CSVADMHEQYF.

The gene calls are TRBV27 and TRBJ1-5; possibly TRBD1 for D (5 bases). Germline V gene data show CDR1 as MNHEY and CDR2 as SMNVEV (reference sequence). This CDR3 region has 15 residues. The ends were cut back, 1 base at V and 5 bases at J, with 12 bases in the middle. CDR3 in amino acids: CASSLWGQEDQPQHF. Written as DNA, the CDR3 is TGTGCCAGCAGTTTATGGGGCCAGGAGGATCAGCCCCAGCATTTT.

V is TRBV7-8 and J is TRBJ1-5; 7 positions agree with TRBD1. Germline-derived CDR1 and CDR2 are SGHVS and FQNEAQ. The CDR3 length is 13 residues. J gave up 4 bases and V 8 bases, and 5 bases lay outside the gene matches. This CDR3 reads CASARTGNQPQHF. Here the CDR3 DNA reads TGTGCCAGCGCCAGGACAGGAAATCAGCCCCAGCATTTT. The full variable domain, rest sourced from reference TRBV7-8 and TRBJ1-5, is GAGVSQSPRYKVAKRGQDVALRCDPISGHVSLFWYQQALGQGPEFLTYFQNEAQLDKSGLPSDRFFAERPEGSVSTLKIQRTQQEDSAVYLCASARTGNQPQHFGDGTRLSIL.